This is a list of T cell receptor beta chains from one sample in a study of beta chain features in type 1 diabetes. The method was immunoSEQ multiplex PCR; TCRdb's version includes in-frame clones alone and lacks a portion of them. The table has 680,000 or so clones, 15% to 18% seen once. Sequencing was done on a sample of naive CD4+ T cells from blood. The receptors shown here come from a man between 18 and 35 years old in good health. Each CDR3 is given with its conserved first and last residue. Each record gives: D gene, V gene, CDR3 length, J gene, clone size, CDR3 protein, CDR3 DNA. The D gene is left open where the match is weak. Rows give clone size only sometimes, using once, few, many, or a class for an expanded clone.

D: .
V: TRBV7-2
length: 13
J: TRBJ1-4
size: .
CDR3: CASSLIREAKLFF
DNA: TGTGCCAGCAGCCTTATCAGGGAGGCAAAACTGTTTTTT

D: .
V: TRBV30
length: 14
J: TRBJ1-1
size: few
CDR3: CAWSVRRAGTEAFF
DNA: TGTGCCTGGAGTGTACGCAGGGCGGGGACTGAAGCTTTCTTT

D: TRBD2
V: TRBV7-2
length: 14
J: TRBJ2-1
size: .
CDR3: CASSFSGGVVEQFF
DNA: TGTGCCAGCAGCTTTAGCGGGGGGGTGGTTGAGCAGTTCTTC

D: .
V: TRBV5-1
length: 14
J: TRBJ1-1
size: few
CDR3: CASTIGTTNTEAFF
DNA: TGCGCCAGCACAATCGGGACAACGAACACTGAAGCTTTCTTT

D: TRBD2
V: TRBV7-2
length: 15
J: TRBJ2-5
size: few
CDR3: CASSLTSGVQETQYF
DNA: TGTGCCAGCAGCTTAACTAGCGGGGTTCAAGAGACCCAGTACTTC

D: .
V: TRBV21-1
length: 17
J: TRBJ1-2
size: few
CDR3: CARAFRPPQGPPYGYTF
DNA: TGTGCCCGGGCCTTCCGCCCCCCACAGGGACCCCCTTATGGCTACACCTTC

D: TRBD1
V: TRBV28
length: 16
J: TRBJ1-2
size: .
CDR3: CASSSLGQLSNYGYTF
DNA: TGTGCCAGCAGTTCCCTGGGACAGCTAAGCAACTATGGCTACACCTTC

D: .
V: TRBV18
length: 16
J: TRBJ2-6
size: few
CDR3: CASSPVTPWGANVLTF
DNA: TGTGCCAGCTCACCAGTGACCCCTTGGGGGGCCAACGTCCTGACTTTC

D: TRBD2
V: TRBV5-1
length: 16
J: TRBJ2-1
size: few
CDR3: CASSTGTSGRSAEQFF
DNA: TGCGCCAGCAGCACCGGGACTAGCGGGAGGAGCGCTGAGCAGTTCTTC

D: TRBD1
V: TRBV7-2
length: 17
J: TRBJ1-5
size: few
CDR3: CASRPKPGTGSNQPQHF
DNA: TGTGCCAGCAGACCTAAACCCGGGACAGGAAGCAATCAGCCCCAGCATTTT

D: .
V: TRBV9
length: 17
J: TRBJ2-2
size: .
CDR3: CASSVATWAGAGGELFF
DNA: TGTGCCAGCAGCGTAGCTACGTGGGCAGGGGCCGGCGGGGAGCTGTTTTTT

D: .
V: TRBV7-2
length: 15
J: TRBJ1-5
size: .
CDR3: CASSQVGFSNQPQHF
DNA: TGTGCCAGCAGCCAAGTAGGGTTTAGCAATCAGCCCCAGCATTTT

D: .
V: TRBV5-1
length: 14
J: TRBJ2-1
size: few
CDR3: CASSPLSAPNEQFF
DNA: TGCGCCAGCAGCCCGCTTAGCGCACCCAATGAGCAGTTCTTC

D: .
V: TRBV27
length: 12
J: TRBJ1-3
size: .
CDR3: CASSPRGNTIYF
DNA: TGTGCCAGCAGTCCGAGGGGAAACACCATATATTTT

D: TRBD1
V: TRBV11-1
length: 15
J: TRBJ2-7
size: .
CDR3: CASSSRQGNRYEQYF
DNA: TGTGCCAGCAGCTCACGACAGGGTAATCGGTACGAGCAGTACTTC

D: .
V: TRBV7-2
length: 13
J: TRBJ2-3
size: .
CDR3: CASSTGGTDTQYF
DNA: TGTGCCAGCAGCACCGGGGGCACAGATACGCAGTATTTT

D: .
V: TRBV19
length: 16
J: TRBJ1-1
size: few
CDR3: CASSRGGVLGYTEAFF
DNA: TGTGCCAGTAGTAGGGGAGGGGTACTCGGGTACACTGAAGCTTTCTTT

D: .
V: TRBV18
length: 15
J: TRBJ1-1
size: .
CDR3: CASSPLPDTNTEAFF
DNA: TGTGCCAGCTCACCTCTCCCGGACACGAACACTGAAGCTTTCTTT

D: TRBD1
V: TRBV7-2
length: 14
J: TRBJ2-7
size: few
CDR3: CASSLETGTYEQYF
DNA: TGTGCCAGCAGCTTAGAGACAGGGACCTACGAGCAGTACTTC

D: .
V: TRBV10-3
length: 13
J: TRBJ1-1
size: few
CDR3: CAISVTGYTEAFF
DNA: TGTGCCATCAGTGTAACAGGGTACACTGAAGCTTTCTTT

D: .
V: TRBV4-1
length: 20
J: TRBJ2-6
size: .
CDR3: CASSQGAARWALSGANVLTF
DNA: TGCGCCAGCAGCCAAGGTGCAGCGAGGTGGGCACTCTCTGGGGCCAACGTCCTGACTTTC

D: TRBD1
V: TRBV18
length: 18
J: TRBJ2-6
size: .
CDR3: CASSPRGDRGSGANVLTF
DNA: TGTGCCAGCTCACCGAGAGGGGACAGGGGCTCTGGGGCCAACGTCCTGACTTTC

D: .
V: TRBV2
length: 13
J: TRBJ1-1
size: .
CDR3: CASSEVRGTEAFF
DNA: TGTGCCAGCAGTGAAGTCAGGGGAACTGAAGCTTTCTTT

D: .
V: TRBV29-1
length: 11
J: TRBJ2-7
size: .
CDR3: CSAKGGYEQYF
DNA: TGCAGCGCCAAGGGGGGGTACGAGCAGTACTTC

D: .
V: TRBV25-1
length: 13
J: TRBJ1-1
size: .
CDR3: CASMRGSNTEAFF
DNA: TGTGCCAGCATGAGGGGTTCGAACACTGAAGCTTTCTTT

D: TRBD1
V: TRBV5-4
length: 17
J: TRBJ2-7
size: .
CDR3: CASRSKRETGETYEQYF
DNA: TGTGCCAGCAGATCGAAAAGGGAGACAGGGGAAACCTACGAGCAGTACTTC

D: TRBD1
V: TRBV28
length: 15
J: TRBJ1-5
size: .
CDR3: CASKHPGTGGLPQHF
DNA: TGTGCCAGCAAGCACCCCGGGACAGGGGGGTTGCCCCAGCATTTT

D: .
V: TRBV18
length: 11
J: TRBJ2-7
size: few
CDR3: CASSLLYEQYF
DNA: TGTGCCAGCTCACTTCTTTACGAGCAGTACTTC

D: .
V: TRBV20-1
length: 11
J: TRBJ2-1
size: .
CDR3: CSATGNNEQFF
DNA: TGCAGTGCTACGGGTAACAATGAGCAGTTCTTC

D: .
V: TRBV4-3
length: 18
J: TRBJ2-1
size: .
CDR3: CASSQDLPGRGTYNEQFF
DNA: TGCGCCAGCAGCCAAGATCTTCCGGGCAGGGGCACCTACAATGAGCAGTTCTTC

D: .
V: TRBV2
length: 13
J: TRBJ2-5
size: .
CDR3: CASSEKAGLTQYF
DNA: TGTGCCAGCAGTGAAAAGGCAGGGTTGACCCAGTACTTC

D: .
V: TRBV19
length: 16
J: TRBJ1-4
size: .
CDR3: CASRRGVAPTNEKLFF
DNA: TGTGCCAGTAGAAGAGGAGTAGCTCCAACTAATGAAAAACTGTTTTTT

D: .
V: TRBV28
length: 11
J: TRBJ1-1
size: .
CDR3: CASSFPRGAFF
DNA: TGTGCCAGCAGTTTTCCCCGGGGGGCTTTCTTT

D: TRBD1
V: TRBV6-6
length: 15
J: TRBJ1-2
size: few
CDR3: CASSYPTGFDYGYTF
DNA: TGTGCCAGCAGTTACCCGACAGGGTTTGACTATGGCTACACCTTC

D: .
V: TRBV5-1
length: 14
J: TRBJ2-6
size: .
CDR3: CASSLDVGANVLTF
DNA: TGCGCCAGCAGCTTGGATGTAGGGGCCAACGTCCTGACTTTC

D: .
V: TRBV30
length: 12
J: TRBJ1-1
size: .
CDR3: CAWKTGNTEAFF
DNA: TGTGCCTGGAAGACCGGGAACACTGAAGCTTTCTTT